This T cell receptor beta chain was sequenced for a study of response to subunit inactivated influenza vaccine. This CDR3 contains 16 residues. The germline V gene has CDR1 SGHRS and CDR2 YFSETQ. Trimming shortened V by 3 bases and J by 0 bases, and 16 bases separated the two germline ends. The table lists this clonotype with many counts. Each CDR3 protein is one row after TCRdb ran MiXCR on the RT-PCR reads. The repertoire has roughly 650,000 distinct CDR3 sequences, about a sixth of them found once; the top ten carry 11%. The source was PBMCs from blood, collected about 13 days after vaccination. V gene TRBV5-1 combines with J gene TRBJ2-7; either TRBD1 or TRBD2 may fit D (6 bases each). This sequence originates from a man in his fifties or sixties who received an inactivated influenza vaccine. CDR3 protein: CASSSSSGAYSYEQYF. The CDR3, as DNA: TGCGCCAGCAGCTCATCGTCGGGGGCCTACTCCTACGAGCAGTACTTC.